The T cell receptor (beta chain) under discussion was sequenced for a study of blood T cell repertoires in COVID-19. In the authors' workflow: The authors estimated nucleated cell counts from reference gene primer amplification. The repertoire was sequenced with immunoSEQ multiplex PCR; TCRdb's copy has only in-frame clones and lacks some. V, J and clone size were drawn from that table, and D and trimming were deduced from the DNA. The sample consists of 300,000 to 350,000 clones, 80% to 90% of them appearing once. The V end was cut by 4 bases, the J end by 8 bases, with 14 bases between. Germline values: CDR1 LGHDT, CDR2 YNNKEL (reference sequence). The CDR3 covers 13 residues. Participant ages covered about 18 to 95 years across 25 or so US areas.

The sequence was collected from a man aged 30 to 39 who had recovered from COVID-19. The chain is built from TRBV3-1 (or the pseudogene TRBV3-2) and TRBJ1-2, with a weak D call TRBD1 (6 bases). The specimen was PBMCs or T cells enriched from blood (not recorded which). The CDR3 protein is CASSRPGAGGYTF. DNA for the CDR3: TGTGCCAGCAGCCGCCCAGGGGCAGGCGGCTACACCTTC.